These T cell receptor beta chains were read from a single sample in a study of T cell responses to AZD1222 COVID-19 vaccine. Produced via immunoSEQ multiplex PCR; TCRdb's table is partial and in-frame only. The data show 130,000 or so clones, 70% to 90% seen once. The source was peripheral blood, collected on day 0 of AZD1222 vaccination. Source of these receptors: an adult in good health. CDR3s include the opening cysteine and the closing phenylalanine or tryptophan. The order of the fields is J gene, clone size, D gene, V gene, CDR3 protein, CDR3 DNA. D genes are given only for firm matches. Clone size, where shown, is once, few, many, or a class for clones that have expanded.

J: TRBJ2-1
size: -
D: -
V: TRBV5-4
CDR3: CASSLASSSYNEQFF
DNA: TGTGCCAGCAGCTTGGCCTCGAGCTCCTACAATGAGCAGTTCTTC

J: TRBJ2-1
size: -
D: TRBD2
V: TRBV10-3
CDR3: CAIRRLAGNNEQFF
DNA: TGTGCCATCAGGAGACTAGCGGGCAACAATGAGCAGTTCTTC

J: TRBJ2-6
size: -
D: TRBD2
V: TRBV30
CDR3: CAWSNGGAGANVLTF
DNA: TGTGCCTGGAGTAACGGGGGGGCTGGGGCCAACGTCCTGACTTTC

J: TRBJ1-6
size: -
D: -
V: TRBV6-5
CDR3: CASSPSGSYNSPLHF
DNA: TGTGCCAGCAGTCCCTCTGGCTCGTATAATTCACCCCTCCACTTT

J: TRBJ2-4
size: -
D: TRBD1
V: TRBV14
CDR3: CASSRGQGNIQYF
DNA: TGTGCCAGCAGCCGCGGACAGGGGAACATTCAGTACTTC

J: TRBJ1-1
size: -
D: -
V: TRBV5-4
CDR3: CASSLGQRNTEAFF
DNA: TGTGCCAGCAGCTTGGGGCAGAGGAACACTGAAGCTTTCTTT

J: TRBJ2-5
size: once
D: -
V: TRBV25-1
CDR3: CASSLSTKTQYF
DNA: TGTGCCAGCAGTTTAAGCACCAAGACCCAGTACTTC

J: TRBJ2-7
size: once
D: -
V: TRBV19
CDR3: CASSSPGTPYEQYF
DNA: TGTGCCAGTAGTTCCCCCGGGACCCCCTACGAGCAGTACTTC

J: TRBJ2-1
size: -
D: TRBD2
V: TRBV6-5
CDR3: CASMSTSGLYNEQFF
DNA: TGTGCCAGCATGAGCACTAGCGGGCTTTACAATGAGCAGTTCTTC

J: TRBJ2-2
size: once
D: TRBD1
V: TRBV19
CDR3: CASSIQGATGELFF
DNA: TGTGCCAGTAGTATTCAGGGGGCAACCGGGGAGCTGTTTTTT

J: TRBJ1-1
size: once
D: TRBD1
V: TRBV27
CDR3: CASSERQGRRNTEAFF
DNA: TGTGCCAGCAGCGAGAGACAGGGTCGAAGGAACACTGAAGCTTTCTTT

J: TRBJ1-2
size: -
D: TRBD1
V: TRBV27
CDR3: CASSTRQGSNYGYTF
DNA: TGTGCCAGCAGTACTCGACAGGGTAGTAACTATGGCTACACCTTC

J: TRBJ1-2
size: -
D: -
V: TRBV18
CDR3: CASSPSEGRRYTF
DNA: TGTGCCAGCTCACCGAGTGAGGGAAGGCGCTACACCTTC

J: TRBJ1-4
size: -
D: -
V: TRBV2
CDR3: CASSVEGGNEKLFF
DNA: TGTGCCAGCAGTGTCGAGGGAGGGAATGAAAAACTGTTTTTT

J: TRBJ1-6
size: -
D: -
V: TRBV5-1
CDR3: CASSLDWGINSPLHF
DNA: TGCGCCAGCAGCTTGGATTGGGGGATTAATTCACCCCTCCACTTT

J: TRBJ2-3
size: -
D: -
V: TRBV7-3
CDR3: CASSLTGLSTDTQYF
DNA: TGTGCCAGCAGCTTAACTGGACTTAGCACAGATACGCAGTATTTT

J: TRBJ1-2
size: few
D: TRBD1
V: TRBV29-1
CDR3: CSVDMDRGDGYTF
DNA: TGCAGCGTTGACATGGACAGGGGTGATGGCTACACCTTC

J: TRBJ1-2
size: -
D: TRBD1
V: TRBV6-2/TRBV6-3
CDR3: CASSTTRQGGYGYTF
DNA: TGTGCCAGCAGTACCACCCGACAGGGGGGCTATGGCTACACCTTC

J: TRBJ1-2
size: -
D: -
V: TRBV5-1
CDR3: CASSFRAGVDYGYTF
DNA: TGCGCCAGCAGCTTTCGCGCAGGGGTTGACTATGGCTACACCTTC

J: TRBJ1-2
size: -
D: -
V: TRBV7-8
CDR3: CASSPSGQPTNYGYTF
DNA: TGTGCCAGCAGCCCCAGCGGGCAACCAACTAACTATGGCTACACCTTC

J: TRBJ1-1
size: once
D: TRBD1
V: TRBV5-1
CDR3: CASSLEGAKNTEAFF
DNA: TGCGCCAGCAGCTTGGAGGGGGCTAAGAACACTGAAGCTTTCTTT

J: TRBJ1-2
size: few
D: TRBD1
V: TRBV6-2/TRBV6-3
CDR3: CASSRDSIYGYTF
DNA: TGTGCCAGCAGTCGGGACAGCATCTATGGCTACACCTTC

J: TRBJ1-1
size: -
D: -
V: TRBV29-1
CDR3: CSVEGQGNAEAFF
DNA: TGCAGCGTTGAGGGTCAGGGAAATGCTGAAGCTTTCTTT

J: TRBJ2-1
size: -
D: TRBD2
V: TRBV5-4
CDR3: CASSLEAGEPRNEQFF
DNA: TGTGCCAGCAGCTTGGAGGCGGGGGAACCGCGGAATGAGCAGTTCTTC

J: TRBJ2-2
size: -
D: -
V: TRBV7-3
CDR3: CASSTTNTGELFF
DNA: TGTGCCAGCAGCACCACGAACACCGGGGAGCTGTTTTTT

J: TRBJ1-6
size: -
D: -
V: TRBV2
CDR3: CASKGQGPSPLHF
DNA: TGTGCCAGCAAGGGGCAGGGGCCCTCACCCCTCCACTTT

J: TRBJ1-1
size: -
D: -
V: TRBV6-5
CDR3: CASSRRGWAEAFF
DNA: TGTGCCAGCAGCCGCAGGGGTTGGGCTGAAGCTTTCTTT

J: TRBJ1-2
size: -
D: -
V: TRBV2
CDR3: CASMYDLTGYTF
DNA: TGTGCCAGCATGTACGATTTGACTGGCTACACCTTC

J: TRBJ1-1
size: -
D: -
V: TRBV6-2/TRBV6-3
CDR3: CASSPRESVTEAFF
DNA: TGTGCCAGCAGTCCCCGGGAATCGGTCACTGAAGCTTTCTTT

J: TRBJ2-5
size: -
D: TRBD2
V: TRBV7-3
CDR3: CASSLGLAGVETQYF
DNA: TGTGCCAGCAGCTTAGGACTAGCGGGGGTAGAGACCCAGTACTTC

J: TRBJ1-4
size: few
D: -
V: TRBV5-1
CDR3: CASSLGAAATNEKLFF
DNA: TGCGCCAGCAGCTTGGGAGCCGCAGCAACTAATGAAAAACTGTTTTTT

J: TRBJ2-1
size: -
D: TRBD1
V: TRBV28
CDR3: CASRYRTGYNEQFF
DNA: TGTGCCAGCAGATACCGGACAGGCTACAATGAGCAGTTCTTC

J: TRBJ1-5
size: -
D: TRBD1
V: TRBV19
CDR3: CASSIIPAGQGAHQPQHF
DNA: TGTGCCAGTAGTATTATTCCCGCGGGGCAGGGGGCCCATCAGCCCCAGCATTTT

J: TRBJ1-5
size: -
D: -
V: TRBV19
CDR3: CASSTDWGINQPQHF
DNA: TGTGCCAGTAGTACGGACTGGGGGATAAATCAGCCCCAGCATTTT

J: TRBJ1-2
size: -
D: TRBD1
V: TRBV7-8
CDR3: CASSSGDRGLGYTF
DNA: TGTGCCAGCAGCTCCGGGGACAGGGGGCTTGGCTACACCTTC

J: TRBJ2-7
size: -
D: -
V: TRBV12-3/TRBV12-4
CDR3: CASSFLYEQYF
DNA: TGTGCCAGCAGTTTCTTGTACGAGCAGTACTTC

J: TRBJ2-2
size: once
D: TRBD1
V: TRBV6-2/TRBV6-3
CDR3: CASSPRWGQGVNTGELFF
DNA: TGTGCCAGCAGCCCCCGATGGGGACAGGGGGTTAACACCGGGGAGCTGTTTTTT

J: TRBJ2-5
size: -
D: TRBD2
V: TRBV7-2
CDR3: CASSLGEGQETQYF
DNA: TGTGCCAGCAGCTTAGGGGAGGGCCAAGAGACCCAGTACTTC

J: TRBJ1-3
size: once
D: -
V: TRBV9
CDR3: CASSGGGEENTIYF
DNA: TGTGCCAGCAGCGGAGGGGGGGAAGAAAACACCATATATTTT

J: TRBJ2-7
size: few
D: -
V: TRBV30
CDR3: CAWSRDGHSSYEQYF
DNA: TGTGCCTGGAGCCGCGACGGTCACAGCTCCTACGAGCAGTACTTC

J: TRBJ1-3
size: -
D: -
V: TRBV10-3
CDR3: CAINPGISGNTIYF
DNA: TGTGCCATCAATCCCGGAATCTCTGGAAACACCATATATTTT

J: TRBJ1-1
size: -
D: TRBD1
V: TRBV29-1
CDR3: CSVYGQGVTEAFF
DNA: TGCAGCGTTTATGGACAGGGAGTCACTGAAGCTTTCTTT

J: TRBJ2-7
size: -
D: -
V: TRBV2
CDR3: CASRGNSYEQYF
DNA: TGTGCCAGCAGAGGGAACTCCTACGAGCAGTACTTC

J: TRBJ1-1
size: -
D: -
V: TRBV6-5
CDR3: CASSYGVVNTEAFF
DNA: TGTGCCAGCAGTTACGGGGTGGTGAACACTGAAGCTTTCTTT

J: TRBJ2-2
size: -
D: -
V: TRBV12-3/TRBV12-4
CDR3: CASSFRGAGELFF
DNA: TGTGCCAGCAGTTTTCGTGGGGCCGGGGAGCTGTTTTTT

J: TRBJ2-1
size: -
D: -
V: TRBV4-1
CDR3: CASSQSRIFTGVAGDEQFF
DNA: TGCGCCAGCAGCCAAAGCCGGATATTTACAGGGGTAGCGGGCGATGAGCAGTTCTTC

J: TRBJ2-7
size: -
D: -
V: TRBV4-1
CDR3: CASSQVGDGHYEQYF
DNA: TGCGCCAGCAGCCAAGTTGGGGACGGACACTACGAGCAGTACTTC

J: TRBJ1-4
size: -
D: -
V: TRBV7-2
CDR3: CASSTRGPSTNEKLFF
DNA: TGTGCCAGCAGCACCCGGGGTCCTTCAACTAATGAAAAACTGTTTTTT